The 19 T cell receptor beta chains below come from one sample, sequenced in a study of control samples from healthy donors and cancer patients. The assay was immunoSEQ multiplex PCR, and TCRdb's table has in-frame clones only and misses some. The data hold approximately 230,000 clones, with roughly 80% observed a single time. The material sequenced was PBMCs. The receptors originated from a woman aged 60-70 years with lung cancer.

The rearrangement uses TRBV12-3 or TRBV12-4 and TRBJ1-1; D ambiguous. Trimming left V 4 bases short and J 4 bases short, with 4 bases between. The CDR3 spans 11 residues. CDR3 in amino acids: CASSYGTEAFF. CDR3 bases: TGTGCCAGCAGTTACGGCACTGAAGCTTTCTTT.

The V gene is TRBV29-1, the J gene TRBJ2-7; the D is unclear. CDR1 is SQVTM and CDR2 is ANQGSEA in the germline V gene. The CDR3 has 13 amino acids. Trimming left V 0 bases short and J 1 base short, with 7 bases between. CDR3 in amino acids: CSVEDSESYEQYF. CDR3 coding DNA: TGCAGCGTTGAAGATTCAGAATCCTACGAGCAGTACTTC.

The rearrangement links TRBV6-5 to TRBJ1-2, with 7 positions matching TRBD1. The CDR3 spans 14 residues. The germline CDR1 and CDR2 sequences are MNHEY and SVGAGI. The junction had 7 bases not matched to a gene; V was cut back by 6 bases and J by 3 bases. The CDR3 sequence: CASSSDRSDYGYTF. The CDR3 DNA follows: TGTGCCAGCAGCTCGGACAGGTCCGACTATGGCTACACCTTC.

V and J are TRBV19 and TRBJ2-1; TRBD2 aligns across 11 bases. Germline CDR1 is LNHDA and CDR2 is SQIVND (reference sequence). The V gene end was trimmed by 3 bases and the J gene end by 3 bases; junction bases not matched to a gene: 4. CDR3 length: 16 residues. CDR3 bases: TGTGCCAGTAGTATGATAGCGGGGGGGCTCTACAATGAGCAGTTCTTC. Amino acids: CASSMIAGGLYNEQFF.

The chain carries TRBV9 and TRBJ2-7; weak D call: TRBD1 (6 bases). With 2 bases removed from V and 5 bases from J, the gap between germline ends came to 11 bases. This CDR3 is 13 amino acids long. In germline, CDR1 is SGDLS, CDR2 YYNGEE. CDR3 in DNA: TGTGCCAGCAGCGTGGGGGCCCGGGACGAGCAGTACTTC. It encodes CASSVGARDEQYF.

The rearrangement links TRBV6-4 to TRBJ2-1; the match to TRBD2 covers 8 bases. Germline values: CDR1 MRHNA, CDR2 SNTAGT. The CDR3 is made up of 15 amino acids. The V gene end was trimmed by 4 bases and the J gene end by 3 bases; junction bases not matched to a gene: 5. This CDR3 reads CASSAEAGGYNEQFF. In nucleotides, the CDR3 is TGTGCCAGCAGTGCCGAGGCGGGGGGCTACAATGAGCAGTTCTTC.

CDR3 sequence: CASSLQGTEAFF. In DNA form, the CDR3 reads TGTGCCAGCAGCCTTCAGGGTACTGAAGCTTTCTTT. This sequence joins TRBV11-1 and TRBJ1-1, with D perhaps matching TRBD1 (5 bases). The CDR3 is 12 amino acids. V was clipped by 5 bases and J by 5 bases, with 9 bases between them. The germline V gene has CDR1 SGHAT and CDR2 FQDESV (reference sequence).

This chain uses TRBV9 with TRBJ2-1; 7 bases line up with TRBD1. CDR1 SGDLS and CDR2 YYNGEE come from the germline V gene. V dropped 3 bases and J dropped 0; count of bases not matched to a gene: 3. The CDR3 is 15 residues long. The CDR3 sequence is CASSATGVSYNEQFF. The CDR3, as DNA: TGTGCCAGCAGCGCCACAGGGGTCTCCTACAATGAGCAGTTCTTC.

This chain joins TRBV5-4 and TRBJ2-2; 9 positions agree with TRBD1. The CDR3 has 16 amino acids. V lost 4 bases and J lost 1; bases outside the gene matches: 5. From germline, CDR1 is SGHNT and CDR2 YYREEE (reference sequence). The chain's CDR3 is CASSPDRGGNTGELFF. DNA for the CDR3: TGTGCCAGCAGCCCGGACAGGGGTGGGAACACCGGGGAGCTGTTTTTT.

The CDR3 here is CASSTQTDTQYF. The CDR3 DNA reads TGTGCCAGTAGTACGCAGACAGATACGCAGTATTTT. This chain connects TRBV19 to TRBJ2-3; the D is unclear. CDR3 size: 12 residues. Trimming stripped 4 bases from V and 3 bases from J, with 5 bases between. CDR1 is LNHDA, CDR2 SQIVND, per germline (reference sequence).

J is TRBJ1-2 and V is TRBV19, with D maybe TRBD1 (6 bases). This CDR3 region has 16 residues. V shed 4 bases and J shed 5 bases, with 20 bases lying between them. In germline, CDR1 is LNHDA, CDR2 SQIVND (reference sequence). The DNA of the CDR3 is TGTGCCAGTAGTACCCCGGACAGCCGGATGGCGTATGGCTACACCTTC. It yields the protein CASSTPDSRMAYGYTF.

This chain's CDR3 is CASSRQGNGYTF. CDR3 nucleotides: TGTGCCAGCTCACGACAGGGTAACGGCTACACCTTC. The chain carries TRBV18 and TRBJ1-2; 7 bases fit TRBD1. The germline CDR1 and CDR2 sequences are KGHSH and LQKENI. This CDR3 is built from 12 residues. V lost 4 bases and J lost 8; bases outside the gene matches: 4.

The chain employs TRBV19 and TRBJ1-2; the match to TRBD1 covers 9 bases. V lost 6 bases to trimming and J lost 10 bases; unmatched junction nucleotides: 3. The length of the CDR3 is 11 residues. Per germline, CDR1 LNHDA and CDR2 SQIVND (reference sequence). In nucleotides, the CDR3 is TGTGCCAGTAGGGACAGGGGTTCCTACACCTTC. Translating it yields CASRDRGSYTF.

CDR3 sequence reads: CASSVLGGSTDTQYF. The DNA of the CDR3 is TGTGCCAGCAGCGTACTAGGGGGGAGCACAGATACGCAGTATTTT. The rearrangement uses TRBV9 and TRBJ2-3; the D gene could be TRBD1 or TRBD2 (6 bases each). This CDR3 contains 15 residues. V was clipped by 1 base and J by 0 bases, with 9 bases between them. Germline CDR1 SGDLS, CDR2 YYNGEE.

The chain has TRBV6-5 and TRBJ2-3, with TRBD2 identical over 7 bases. The junction had 12 bases not matched to a gene; V was cut back by 2 bases and J by 10 bases. Germline loops: CDR1 MNHEY, CDR2 SVGAGI. The CDR3 has 15 amino acids. The CDR3 protein is CASSYRRGGRGAQYF. The CDR3 DNA sequence: TGTGCCAGCAGTTACAGACGGGGAGGGCGTGGGGCGCAGTATTTT.

The V and J genes are TRBV3-1 (or the pseudogene TRBV3-2) and TRBJ2-1, with unresolved D. Germline CDR1 and CDR2: LGHDT and YNNKEL (reference sequence). Trimming shortened V by 1 base and J by 8 bases, and 3 bases separated the two germline ends. The CDR3 consists of 11 residues. Here the CDR3 DNA reads TGTGCCAGCAGCCAAGCCTATGAGCAGTTCTTC. It translates to CASSQAYEQFF.

The rearrangement links TRBV4-2 to TRBJ2-3; 7 positions match TRBD2. The junction had 8 bases not matched to a gene; V was cut back by 2 bases and J by 3 bases. Germline CDR1 is LGHNA and CDR2 is YNFKEQ. The CDR3 contains 16 residues. The CDR3 region is CASSQFVGGSTDTQYF. The CDR3 nucleotides are TGTGCCAGCAGCCAATTTGTTGGCGGGAGTACAGATACGCAGTATTTT.

In its sample, this clone was seen once. J is TRBJ2-3 and V is TRBV7-6; 13 bases line up with TRBD2. Germline V gene sequence: CDR1 SGHVS, CDR2 FNYEAQ. The ends lost 3 bases at V and 0 bases at J; junction bases unmatched: 12. The CDR3 length is 20 residues. The CDR3 coding sequence is TGTGCCAGCAGCTTGGCCGCTAAATCGGGACTAGCGGGGAGCACAGATACGCAGTATTTT. Translated: CASSLAAKSGLAGSTDTQYF.

This clone was counted once. The J gene is TRBJ2-3, the V gene TRBV5-1, with D perhaps TRBD2 (6 bases). CDR3 length: 16 residues. V gave up 4 bases and J gave up 0 bases, with 15 bases separating them. The germline CDR1 and CDR2 sequences are SGHRS and YFSETQ. CDR3 sequence reads: CASSGGARYSTDTQYF. CDR3 sequence (DNA): TGCGCCAGCAGCGGAGGGGCCCGTTACAGCACAGATACGCAGTATTTT.